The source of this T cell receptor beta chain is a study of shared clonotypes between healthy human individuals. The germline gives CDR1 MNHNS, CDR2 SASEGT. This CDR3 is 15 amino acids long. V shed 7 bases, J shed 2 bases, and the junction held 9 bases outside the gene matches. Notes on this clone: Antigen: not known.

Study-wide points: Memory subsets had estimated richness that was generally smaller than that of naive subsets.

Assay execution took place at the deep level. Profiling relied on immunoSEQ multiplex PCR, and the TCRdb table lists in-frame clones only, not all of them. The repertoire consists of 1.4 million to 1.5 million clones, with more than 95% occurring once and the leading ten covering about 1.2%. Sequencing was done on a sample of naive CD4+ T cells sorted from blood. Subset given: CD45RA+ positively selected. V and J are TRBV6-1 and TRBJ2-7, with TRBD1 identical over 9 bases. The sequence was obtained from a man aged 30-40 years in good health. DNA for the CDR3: TGTGCCAGCATTGTGGGGACAGGGACAGCCTACGAGCAGTACTTC. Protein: CASIVGTGTAYEQYF.